One and the same sample provided the 29 T cell receptor beta chains below, sequenced in a study of blood T cell repertoires in COVID-19. The data were produced by immunoSEQ multiplex PCR, yet TCRdb's version contains in-frame clones alone and is incomplete. The sample includes approximately 70,000 clones, approximately 80% of them seen just once. The source material was peripheral blood. Receptors originate from a woman between 50 and 59 years old with acute or convalescent COVID-19.

This clone was found once. The genes are TRBV20-1 and TRBJ1-1; D unclear. This CDR3 has 14 residues. Germline CDR1 is DFQATT and CDR2 is SNEGSKA (reference sequence). Trimming took 3 bases from V and 0 from J, leaving 11 bases between them. The CDR3 DNA follows: TGCAGTGCTAGTAAGTGGGCGATGAACACTGAAGCTTTCTTT. Translating it yields CSASKWAMNTEAFF.

CDR3 DNA sequence: TGCGCCAGCAGCTTGGTGGCTAGCGGGGGGGAAGAGACCCAGTACTTC. This sequence encodes CASSLVASGGEETQYF. This chain uses TRBV5-1 with TRBJ2-5, with 12 positions matching TRBD2. V was pared by 0 bases and J by 3 bases, with 3 bases of the junction left unmatched. The CDR3 loop spans 16 amino acids. Germline values: CDR1 SGHRS, CDR2 YFSETQ. Full variable domain (rest looked up from reference TRBV5-1 and TRBJ2-5): KAGVTQTPRYLIKTRGQQVTLSCSPISGHRSVSWYQQTPGQGLQFLFEYFSETQRNKGNFPGRFSGRQFSNSRSEMNVSTLELGDSALYLCASSLVASGGEETQYFGPGTRLLVL.

The V and J genes are TRBV3-1 (or the pseudogene TRBV3-2) and TRBJ1-6; the D is unclear. This CDR3 comprises 12 residues. Germline lookup yields CDR1 LGHDT and CDR2 YNNKEL (reference sequence). Trimming shortened V by 2 bases and J by 8 bases, and 4 bases separated the two germline ends. DNA for the CDR3: TGTGCCAGCAGCCAAAGAGATTCACCCCTCCACTTT. It is translated as CASSQRDSPLHF.

V usage is TRBV4-2 and J usage is TRBJ2-5; 9 nucleotides agree with TRBD2. There are 14 residues in the CDR3. The V and J ends lost 2 bases and 5 bases, in that order; junction bases with no gene match: 3. Per germline, CDR1 LGHNA and CDR2 YNFKEQ. CDR3 protein: CASSQRTSEETQYF. CDR3 nucleotide sequence: TGTGCCAGCAGCCAACGGACTAGCGAGGAGACCCAGTACTTC.

The rearrangement links TRBV4-2 to TRBJ1-1; 8 nucleotides agree with TRBD1. The germline V gene encodes CDR1 LGHNA and CDR2 YNFKEQ. J was trimmed by 1 base and V by 5 bases; bases with no gene match: 3. This CDR3 spans 14 amino acids. The CDR3 region has the DNA TGTGCCAGCAGCATAGGACAGGGGAACACTGAAGCTTTCTTT. It codes for CASSIGQGNTEAFF.

The J gene is TRBJ1-6, the V gene TRBV6-6; D uncertain. This CDR3 has 15 amino acids. Trimming shortened V by 7 bases and J by 10 bases, and 20 bases separated the two germline ends. CDR1 MNHNY and CDR2 SVGAGI come from the germline V gene (reference sequence). CDR3 nucleotides: TGTGCCAGCACCCCAGCGAAGGTGTTCGGGTCACCCCTCCACTTT. Its translation: CASTPAKVFGSPLHF.

A single count supports this clone. The chain recombines TRBV6-6 with TRBJ2-3; 7 bases map to TRBD2. The CDR3 has 15 residues. V gave up 6 bases and J gave up 5 bases; unmatched junction bases: 11. In germline, CDR1 is MNHNY, CDR2 SVGAGI (reference sequence). Here the CDR3 reads CASRESGNFVDTQYF. The DNA of the CDR3 is TGTGCCAGCAGAGAAAGCGGGAACTTCGTAGATACGCAGTATTTT.

The chain joins TRBV24-1 to TRBJ2-1; 15 positions agree with TRBD2. V gave up 4 bases and J gave up 7 bases; unmatched junction bases: 13. From germline, CDR1 is KGHDR and CDR2 SFDVKD. The CDR3 loop spans 19 amino acids. For the CDR3, the DNA is TGTGCCACCAGTGACCGTGGGACTAGCGGGAGGCGCGTGCTGAATGAGCAGTTCTTC. Translation: CATSDRGTSGRRVLNEQFF.

The V call is TRBV14, the J call TRBJ2-7; D is unresolved. Germline CDR1 is SGHDN and CDR2 is FVKESK. V lost 1 base to trimming and J lost 3 bases, with 7 bases between them. The CDR3 runs to 13 residues. CDR3 coding DNA: TGTGCCAGCAGCCAAGGTCCTTTCTACGAGCAGTACTTC. Encoded protein: CASSQGPFYEQYF.

This clone was observed at least ten times. The gene calls are TRBV25-1 and TRBJ2-2; D is unresolved. CDR1 and CDR2 from the germline V gene are MGHDK and SYGVNS. The V gene lost 2 bases and the J gene lost 7 bases, with 14 bases spanning the gap. This CDR3 spans 15 amino acids. The CDR3 sequence is CASSERGPRSGELFF. Here the CDR3 DNA reads TGTGCCAGCAGTGAACGCGGCCCGCGGAGCGGGGAGCTGTTTTTT.

The chain joins TRBV5-5 to TRBJ2-5; possible D gene TRBD2, 6 bases. Germline loops: CDR1 SGHKS, CDR2 YYEKEE (reference sequence). The length of the CDR3 is 14 residues. V was pared by 0 bases and J by 3 bases, with 9 bases between. CDR3 sequence: CASSLAGSKETQYF. In nucleotides, the CDR3 is TGTGCCAGCAGCTTGGCCGGGAGCAAAGAGACCCAGTACTTC. The full variable domain, in which reference TRBV5-5 and TRBJ2-5 provide the parts outside the CDR3, is DAGVTQSPTHLIKTRGQQVTLRCSPISGHKSVSWYQQVLGQGPQFIFQYYEKEERGRGNFPDRFSARQFPNYSSELNVNALLLGDSALYLCASSLAGSKETQYFGPGTRLLVL.

The chain links TRBV6-2 or TRBV6-3 to TRBJ1-1, with D unclear. Trimming removed 4 bases at V and 5 bases at J, with 11 bases between. The germline V gene encodes CDR1 MNHEY and CDR2 SVGEGT. The length of the CDR3 is 13 residues. The CDR3 sequence is CASSLHWRTEAFF. CDR3 DNA: TGTGCCAGCAGTTTACATTGGAGGACTGAAGCTTTCTTT.

The rearrangement joins TRBV7-3 to TRBJ1-1; D not certain. CDR3 length equals 16 residues. Per germline, CDR1 SGHTA and CDR2 FQGTGA. V was cut by 0 bases and J by 1 base, with 12 bases left in between. As DNA, the CDR3 is TGTGCCAGCAGCTTAACGGGCGGGAGCAAGAACACTGAAGCTTTCTTT. Translated, it gives CASSLTGGSKNTEAFF. The full variable domain, its missing parts supplied by reference TRBV7-3 and TRBJ1-1, is GAGVSQTPSNKVTEKGKYVELRCDPISGHTALYWYRQSLGQGPEFLIYFQGTGAADDSGLPNDRFFAVRPEGSVSTLKIQRTERGDSAVYLCASSLTGGSKNTEAFFGQGTRLTVV.

The rearrangement links TRBV15 to TRBJ2-1, with 8 positions matching TRBD2. The CDR3 contains 17 residues. The germline V gene encodes CDR1 LNHNV and CDR2 YYDKDF (reference sequence). The V gene end was trimmed by 0 bases and the J gene end by 6 bases; junction bases not matched to a gene: 10. For the CDR3, the DNA is TGTGCCACCAGCAGAGATAAAGGACTAGCCGGGCCCAATGAGCAGTTCTTC. This translates into CATSRDKGLAGPNEQFF. The entire variable domain, with the rest obtained from reference TRBV15 and TRBJ2-1, is as follows: DAMVIQNPRYQVTQFGKPVTLSCSQTLNHNVMYWYQQKSSQAPKLLFHYYDKDFNNEADTPDNFQSRRPNTSFCFLDIRSPGLGDTAMYLCATSRDKGLAGPNEQFFGPGTRLTVL.

The gene calls are TRBV19 and TRBJ1-2, with a tentative D call TRBD1 (6 bases). Trimming left V 6 bases short and J 0 bases short, with 14 bases between. Germline loops: CDR1 LNHDA, CDR2 SQIVND (reference sequence). The length of the CDR3 is 15 residues. DNA for the CDR3: TGTGCCAGTAGAGCCCGGGACACCCCTAACTATGGCTACACCTTC. It is translated as CASRARDTPNYGYTF.

This rearrangement joins TRBV19 to TRBJ1-2; D gene uncertain. Germline CDR1 is LNHDA and CDR2 is SQIVND (reference sequence). The V end lost 5 bases, the J end lost 5 bases, and 9 bases lay between the germline ends. The CDR3 totals 12 residues. The CDR3 DNA follows: TGTGCCAGTAGTCAACACCAATATGGCTACACCTTC. Its translation is CASSQHQYGYTF.

J is TRBJ2-1 and V is TRBV6-1, with D tentatively TRBD2 (7 bases). V was pared by 4 bases and J by 6 bases, with 22 bases between. The CDR3 sequence is 17 residues long. Per germline, CDR1 MNHNS and CDR2 SASEGT. In nucleotides, the CDR3 is TGTGCCAGCAGTGCAGAACCGGACGGACTAGGGGGCAATGAGCAGTTCTTC. The encoded protein is CASSAEPDGLGGNEQFF.

At least ten counts were recorded for this clone. The rearrangement uses TRBV18 and TRBJ1-5; D is unresolved. This CDR3 region has 12 residues. Germline V gene sequence: CDR1 KGHSH, CDR2 LQKENI. Trimming cost V 4 bases and J 6 bases, with 7 bases left between them. The CDR3 coding sequence is TGTGCCAGCTCACTGAGTTCTCAGCCCCAGCATTTT. Translating it yields CASSLSSQPQHF.

V and J are TRBV20-1 and TRBJ2-1; D not certain. The length of the CDR3 is 10 residues. V was trimmed by 6 bases and J by 8 bases, leaving 8 bases between them. Germline V gene lookup returns CDR1 DFQATT and CDR2 SNEGSKA (reference sequence). CDR3 nucleotides: TGCAGTGCCTTTAGCCATGAGCAGTTCTTC. The encoded protein is CSAFSHEQFF.

The gene calls are TRBV28 and TRBJ2-1; TRBD2 aligns across 11 bases. Germline V CDR1 and CDR2: MDHEN, SYDVKM. The V gene end was trimmed by 5 bases and the J gene end by 2 bases; junction bases not matched to a gene: 5. This CDR3 is 16 amino acids long. This CDR3 is CASSPTTSGAYNEQFF. The CDR3 nucleotides are TGTGCCAGCAGTCCAACGACTAGCGGGGCCTACAATGAGCAGTTCTTC.

The chain links TRBV5-1 to TRBJ2-6; 8 nucleotides match TRBD1. Germline V lookup: CDR1 SGHRS, CDR2 YFSETQ. This CDR3 has 19 amino acids. The V gene end was trimmed by 0 bases and the J gene end by 4 bases; junction bases not matched to a gene: 12. The CDR3 loop is CASSLEAGQGAYGANVLTF. As DNA, the CDR3 is TGCGCCAGCAGCTTGGAAGCCGGGCAGGGGGCGTACGGGGCCAACGTCCTGACTTTC. Full variable domain (missing parts from reference TRBV5-1 and TRBJ2-6): KAGVTQTPRYLIKTRGQQVTLSCSPISGHRSVSWYQQTPGQGLQFLFEYFSETQRNKGNFPGRFSGRQFSNSRSEMNVSTLELGDSALYLCASSLEAGQGAYGANVLTFGAGSRLTVL.

The chain links TRBV6-1 to TRBJ1-2; D unclear. V lost 1 base, J lost 4 bases, and 10 bases lay in between. This CDR3 region has 14 residues. CDR1 is MNHNS, CDR2 SASEGT, per germline. CDR3 residues: CASSEVAGSYGYTF. DNA for the CDR3: TGTGCCAGCAGTGAAGTGGCGGGAAGCTATGGCTACACCTTC.

The chain employs TRBV9 and TRBJ2-2; a possible D gene is TRBD2 (5 bases). Trimming removed 2 bases from V and 1 base from J, with 6 bases in between. CDR3 length: 14 residues. The V gene's germline CDR1 is SGDLS and CDR2 YYNGEE. The CDR3 region is CASSVGLNTGELFF. The CDR3, as DNA: TGTGCCAGCAGCGTCGGACTGAACACCGGGGAGCTGTTTTTT.

The rearrangement links TRBV24-1 to TRBJ2-1; 7 positions agree with TRBD2. The CDR3 runs 13 residues. Trimming at V came to 6 bases and at J to 7 bases, leaving 5 bases not matched to a gene. The germline V gene has CDR1 KGHDR and CDR2 SFDVKD. As DNA, the CDR3 is TGTGCCACCAGTAGTTTGGGAGGGAATGAGCAGTTCTTC. Translating gives CATSSLGGNEQFF.

V usage is TRBV5-1 and J usage is TRBJ1-5; D gene uncertain. The CDR3 spans 15 residues. The V end lost 0 bases, the J end lost 1 base, and 8 bases lay between the germline ends. The germline gives CDR1 SGHRS, CDR2 YFSETQ. CDR3 protein: CASSLAGYSNQPQHF. CDR3 DNA sequence: TGCGCCAGCAGCTTGGCCGGTTACAGCAATCAGCCCCAGCATTTT. Full variable domain (outside the CDR3, taken from reference TRBV5-1 and TRBJ1-5): KAGVTQTPRYLIKTRGQQVTLSCSPISGHRSVSWYQQTPGQGLQFLFEYFSETQRNKGNFPGRFSGRQFSNSRSEMNVSTLELGDSALYLCASSLAGYSNQPQHFGDGTRLSIL.

The CDR3 loop is CASSLSSDRGRRSTFF. CDR3 bases: TGTGCCAGCAGTTTATCCTCGGACAGGGGGCGTCGGTCGACTTTCTTT. The chain recombines TRBV28 with TRBJ1-1, with TRBD1 matching over 11 bases. Trimming removed 1 base from V and 12 bases from J; junction bases left unmatched: 13. This CDR3 contains 16 residues. Germline V gives CDR1 MDHEN, CDR2 SYDVKM.

V and J are TRBV28 and TRBJ1-1, with 7 positions matching TRBD1. Germline-derived CDR1 and CDR2 are MDHEN and SYDVKM. The CDR3 has 15 residues. V was clipped by 3 bases and J by 4 bases; unmatched bases: 8. CDR3 DNA sequence: TGTGCCAGCAGTTTGCCAATAACAGGGGTCACTGAAGCTTTCTTT. Residues: CASSLPITGVTEAFF. Using reference TRBV28 and TRBJ1-1 for the parts outside the CDR3, the full variable domain is DVKVTQSSRYLVKRTGEKVFLECVQDMDHENMFWYRQDPGLGLRLIYFSYDVKMKEKGDIPEGYSVSREKKERFSLILESASTNQTSMYLCASSLPITGVTEAFFGQGTRLTVV.

The J gene is TRBJ2-1, the V gene TRBV7-8; a possible D gene is TRBD1 (5 bases). Looked up from germline, CDR1 is SGHVS and CDR2 is FQNEAQ. Trimming left V 0 bases short and J 7 bases short, with 10 bases between. The CDR3 length is 14 residues. CDR3 in amino acids: CASSLAPGRNEQFF. The CDR3 bases are TGTGCCAGCAGCTTAGCGCCAGGGCGTAATGAGCAGTTCTTC.

The V and J genes are TRBV19 and TRBJ1-1, with 9 bases matching TRBD1. Germline V gene data show CDR1 as LNHDA and CDR2 as SQIVND (reference sequence). Germline trimming cut 4 bases from V and 6 bases from J; bases unmatched to any gene: 6. CDR3 length: 14 residues. The CDR3 region is CASSKDRGSAEAFF. In DNA form, the CDR3 reads TGTGCCAGTAGTAAGGACAGGGGTAGCGCTGAAGCTTTCTTT.